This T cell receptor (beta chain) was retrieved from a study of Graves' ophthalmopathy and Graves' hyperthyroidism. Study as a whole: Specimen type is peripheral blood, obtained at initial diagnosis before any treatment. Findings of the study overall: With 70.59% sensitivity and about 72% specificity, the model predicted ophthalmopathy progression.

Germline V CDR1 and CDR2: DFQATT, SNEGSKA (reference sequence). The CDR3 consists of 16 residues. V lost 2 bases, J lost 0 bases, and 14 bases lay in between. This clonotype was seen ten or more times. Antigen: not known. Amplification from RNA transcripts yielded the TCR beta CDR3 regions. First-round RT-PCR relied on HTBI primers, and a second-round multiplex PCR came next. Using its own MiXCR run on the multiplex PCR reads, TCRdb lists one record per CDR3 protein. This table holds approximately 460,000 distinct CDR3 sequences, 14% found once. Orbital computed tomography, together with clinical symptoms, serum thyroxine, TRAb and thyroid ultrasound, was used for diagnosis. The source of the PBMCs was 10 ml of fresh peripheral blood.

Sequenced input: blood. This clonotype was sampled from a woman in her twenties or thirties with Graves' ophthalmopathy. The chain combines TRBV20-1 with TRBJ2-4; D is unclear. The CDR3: CSARLGPSIAKNIQYF. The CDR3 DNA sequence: TGCAGTGCTAGACTTGGGCCGTCCATAGCCAAAAACATTCAGTACTTC.